Below are 20 T cell receptor beta chains sequenced from a single sample in a study of cytotoxic CD8 clonotypes in ibrutinib-treated CLL. Clones were sequenced by immunoSEQ multiplex PCR, and TCRdb holds only the in-frame ones, with some missing. The table shows 110,000 to 150,000 clones, with around 76% occurring only once. The specimen comprised PBMCs, sampled after 24 months of ibrutinib treatment. The receptors here all came from a human donor with chronic lymphocytic leukemia.

The rearrangement uses TRBV2 and TRBJ2-1, with D perhaps matching TRBD1 (5 bases). Germline lookup yields CDR1 SNHLY and CDR2 FYNNEI. The CDR3 totals 12 residues. V lost 4 bases to trimming and J lost 9 bases, with 10 bases between them. The CDR3 loop is CASSGVQGEQFF. In nucleotides, the CDR3 is TGTGCCAGCAGTGGGGTGCAGGGTGAGCAGTTCTTC.

CDR3 residues: CASSTLTGGGTGELFF. The DNA for the CDR3 is TGCGCCAGCAGCACCCTGACAGGGGGCGGCACCGGGGAGCTGTTTTTT. V gene TRBV5-1 combines with J gene TRBJ2-2, with 10 nucleotides matching TRBD1. Germline V gene sequence: CDR1 SGHRS, CDR2 YFSETQ. This CDR3 is built from 16 residues. J lost 4 bases, V lost 4 bases, and 7 bases had no gene match. The complete variable domain, with remaining parts taken from reference TRBV5-1 and TRBJ2-2, reads KAGVTQTPRYLIKTRGQQVTLSCSPISGHRSVSWYQQTPGQGLQFLFEYFSETQRNKGNFPGRFSGRQFSNSRSEMNVSTLELGDSALYLCASSTLTGGGTGELFFGEGSRLTVL.

Only a few counts were recorded for this clone. CDR3 DNA: TGTGCCAGCAGCCCCGGGTCGGCCGCGGAGACCCAGTACTTC. Translation: CASSPGSAAETQYF. The chain carries TRBV11-1 and TRBJ2-5, with D uncertain. The V gene lost 5 bases and the J gene lost 5 bases, with 15 bases spanning the gap. The CDR3 contains 14 residues. Looked up from germline, CDR1 is SGHAT and CDR2 is FQDESV (reference sequence).

V and J are TRBV29-1 and TRBJ2-3; the D is unclear. Germline assignment: CDR1 SQVTM and CDR2 ANQGSEA. V lost 2 bases to trimming and J lost 4 bases, with 7 bases between them. This CDR3 contains 12 residues. CDR3 DNA sequence: TGCAGCGTTGAATACGGTGCAGATACGCAGTATTTT. Amino acids: CSVEYGADTQYF.

This clone was detected ten times or more. This chain links TRBV6-6 with TRBJ1-1; D remains ambiguous. Trimming took 0 bases from V and 1 from J, leaving 6 bases between them. This CDR3 comprises 14 residues. CDR1 MNHNY and CDR2 SVGAGI come from the germline V gene (reference sequence). The CDR3: CASSYSLGNTEAFF. The DNA of the CDR3 is TGTGCCAGCAGTTACTCTTTGGGGAACACTGAAGCTTTCTTT.

This clone has a single count. The J gene is TRBJ1-4, the V gene TRBV25-1; D call uncertain. This CDR3 comprises 11 residues. The germline V gene has CDR1 MGHDK and CDR2 SYGVNS. The V gene lost 2 bases and the J gene lost 8 bases, with 3 bases spanning the gap. Here the CDR3 reads CASSEVEKLFF. The CDR3, as DNA: TGTGCCAGCAGTGAAGTCGAAAAACTGTTTTTT.

In its sample, this clone was seen once. The chain carries TRBV2 and TRBJ1-1; unclear D gene. The CDR3 has 13 amino acids. V was pared by 6 bases and J by 4 bases, with 12 bases between. CDR1 SNHLY and CDR2 FYNNEI come from the germline V gene. The CDR3 DNA reads as TGTGCCAGCAGCCTTGCCCCTCTCACTGAAGCTTTCTTT. As protein: CASSLAPLTEAFF.

A remark on this clone: One junction end disagrees with the germline gene, perhaps due to a read error. V and J are TRBV27 and TRBJ2-2, with a possible D match to TRBD2 (6 bases). Germline values: CDR1 MNHEY, CDR2 SMNVEV (reference sequence). The CDR3 consists of 15 residues. The chain's CDR3 is CASRLWAGWSGELFF. In DNA, the CDR3 is TGTGCCAGCCGTTTGTGGGCGGGATGGTCCGGGGAGCTGTTTTTT.

The chain is built from TRBV9 and TRBJ2-7; D is ambiguous. The germline CDR1 and CDR2 sequences are SGDLS and YYNGEE. The V gene lost 4 bases and the J gene lost 0 bases, with 14 bases spanning the gap. The CDR3 is 15 amino acids. The CDR3 protein is CASSPHMGPSYEQYF. The CDR3 nucleotides are TGTGCCAGCAGCCCCCACATGGGCCCCTCCTACGAGCAGTACTTC.

J is TRBJ1-2 and V is TRBV19; no firm D call. V lost 7 bases and J lost 5, with 17 bases in between. CDR3 length equals 14 residues. Germline CDR1 is LNHDA and CDR2 is SQIVND (reference sequence). The CDR3 DNA reads TGTGCCAGTAAACCCTCGGGTGCGGGGTATGGCTACACCTTC. Residues: CASKPSGAGYGYTF.

The chain is built from TRBV27 and TRBJ2-7; 10 bases match TRBD2. This CDR3 is 15 amino acids long. In germline, CDR1 is MNHEY, CDR2 SMNVEV (reference sequence). The trim removed 2 bases at V and 6 bases at J, leaving 7 bases unmatched. This CDR3 reads CASSLAQREGGEQYF. The CDR3 DNA reads as TGTGCCAGCAGTTTAGCTCAGCGGGAGGGGGGCGAGCAGTACTTC.

This clone was seen many times. V and J are TRBV6-5 and TRBJ2-1; 13 nucleotides align to TRBD2. CDR1 is MNHEY and CDR2 is SVGAGI in the germline V gene. This CDR3 contains 15 residues. J lost 9 bases, V lost 6 bases, and 8 bases had no gene match. CDR3 DNA sequence: TGTGCCAGCAGCCAGACTAGCGGGGGGCCGGCTGAGCAGTTCTTC. Amino acids: CASSQTSGGPAEQFF.

The chain combines TRBV21-1 with TRBJ2-1; the table names TRBD2, a call not compared with the DNA. TRBV21-1 is designated a pseudogene. The CDR3 runs 18 residues. CDR3 bases: TGTGCCAGCAGCAAAGGGCCGAGTAGCGGGAGCCCCTACAATGAGCAGTTCTTC. Its translation: CASSKGPSSGSPYNEQFF.

The chain combines TRBV7-2 with TRBJ2-5; tentatively, D is TRBD1 or TRBD2 (6 bases each). The CDR3 is made up of 14 amino acids. Trimming took off 5 bases at V and 7 bases at J, with 17 bases between the two ends. From germline, CDR1 is SGHTA and CDR2 FQGNSA. The CDR3 protein is CASSPGGWGATQYF. CDR3 sequence (DNA): TGTGCCAGCAGCCCCGGCGGTTGGGGGGCGACCCAGTACTTC.

The V call is TRBV18, the J call TRBJ2-2; TRBD1 or TRBD2 may be the D gene (5 bases each). Germline V gene data show CDR1 as KGHSH and CDR2 as LQKENI. Trimming cost V 6 bases and J 4 bases, with 9 bases left between them. The CDR3 covers 13 residues. CDR3 protein: CASSEGLTGELFF. The CDR3 DNA follows: TGTGCCAGCTCCGAGGGGCTCACCGGGGAGCTGTTTTTT.

This clone has at least ten counts. The V and J genes are TRBV7-2 and TRBJ1-3; D call uncertain. This CDR3 is 12 amino acids long. Germline CDR1 SGHTA, CDR2 FQGNSA. Trimming stripped 5 bases from V and 2 bases from J, with 4 bases between. Here the CDR3 reads CASSRAGNTIYF. CDR3 coding DNA: TGTGCCAGCAGCCGGGCTGGAAACACCATATATTTT.

For the CDR3, the DNA is TGTGCCAGCAGCGGGGACAGCCTCGCGGAGCAGTACTTC. Its protein is CASSGDSLAEQYF. The chain combines TRBV28 with TRBJ2-7; 7 positions agree with TRBD1. Germline CDR1 MDHEN, CDR2 SYDVKM. The junction had 9 bases not matched to a gene; V was cut back by 6 bases and J by 7 bases. The CDR3 totals 13 residues.

This chain connects TRBV10-3 to TRBJ2-3; TRBD2 matches at 10 bases. The CDR3 is 15 residues long. CDR1 and CDR2 from the germline V gene are ENHRY and SYGVKD. The trim removed 10 bases at V and 5 bases at J, leaving 12 bases unmatched. CDR3 region: CATGTAGGLLDTQYF. The CDR3 bases are TGTGCCACCGGGACAGCGGGGGGGCTTTTAGATACGCAGTATTTT.

The V call is TRBV6-5, the J call TRBJ2-7; TRBD2 matches 9 bases. V lost 6 bases, J lost 5 bases, and 11 bases stayed unmatched. CDR1 and CDR2 from the germline V gene are MNHEY and SVGAGI. The CDR3 spans 15 residues. The CDR3 region has the DNA TGTGCCAGCAGCTACATAGCGGGAGCCGCCAACGAGCAGTACTTC. Its translation: CASSYIAGAANEQYF.

V and J are TRBV18 and TRBJ1-1; perhaps TRBD1 as D (6 bases). Germline V lookup: CDR1 KGHSH, CDR2 LQKENI. The V gene lost 11 bases and the J gene lost 3 bases, with 16 bases spanning the gap. This CDR3 has 13 residues. In DNA, the CDR3 is TGTGCCTCCGGGGGCGGCCAGGACACTGAAGCTTTCTTT. Protein: CASGGGQDTEAFF.